These 31 T cell receptor beta chains were all obtained from the same sample, sequenced in a study of T cell responses to AZD1222 COVID-19 vaccine. Clones were sequenced by immunoSEQ multiplex PCR, and TCRdb holds only the in-frame ones, with some missing. The table records around 110,000 clones, about 91% of them present only once. The sample consisted of peripheral blood, taken on day 0 of AZD1222 vaccination. The source of these receptors is an adult in good health.

The chain recombines TRBV18 with TRBJ2-5; 15 nucleotides match TRBD2. This CDR3 is 16 amino acids long. After removal of 3 bases from V and 7 bases from J, the junction contained 6 bases not matched to a gene. Germline CDR1 KGHSH, CDR2 LQKENI. CDR3 region: CASSPGLAGGPGTQYF. The CDR3 DNA reads TGTGCCAGCTCACCTGGACTAGCGGGAGGGCCCGGGACCCAGTACTTC. The full variable domain, with the rest looked up from reference TRBV18 and TRBJ2-5, is NAGVMQNPRHLVRRRGQEARLRCSPMKGHSHVYWYRQLPEEGLKFMVYLQKENIIDESGMPKERFSAEFPKEGPSILRIQQVVRGDSAAYFCASSPGLAGGPGTQYFGPGTRLLVL.

V usage is TRBV9 and J usage is TRBJ1-6, with 7 bases aligning to TRBD1. With V trimmed by 4 bases and J by 2 bases, 3 bases remained unmatched. Germline V lookup: CDR1 SGDLS, CDR2 YYNGEE. The CDR3 covers 15 residues. The CDR3 spells CASSHRGAYNSPLHF. The CDR3 nucleotides are TGTGCCAGCAGCCACAGGGGCGCCTATAATTCACCCCTCCACTTT.

J is TRBJ1-5 and V is TRBV3-1 (or the pseudogene TRBV3-2), with a weak D call TRBD1 (5 bases). The germline CDR1 and CDR2 sequences are LGHDT and YNNKEL (reference sequence). V gave up 3 bases and J gave up 0 bases, with 9 bases separating them. The CDR3 contains 15 residues. The CDR3 loop is CASSQGGDSNQPQHF. CDR3 bases: TGTGCCAGCAGCCAGGGGGGGGATAGCAATCAGCCCCAGCATTTT.

This clone was picked up one time. This chain joins TRBV5-4 and TRBJ2-3, with 9 bases matching TRBD1. With V trimmed by 4 bases and J by 4 bases, 16 bases remained unmatched. Germline-derived CDR1 and CDR2 are SGHNT and YYREEE (reference sequence). This CDR3 contains 18 residues. This CDR3 is CASSPLEGTGNGADTQYF. The CDR3 bases are TGTGCCAGCAGCCCCCTCGAAGGGACAGGGAACGGGGCAGATACGCAGTATTTT.

The chain joins TRBV18 to TRBJ2-3, with unresolved D. CDR1 and CDR2 from the germline V gene are KGHSH and LQKENI. The CDR3 totals 14 residues. Trimming cost V 5 bases and J 6 bases, with 15 bases left between them. The DNA of the CDR3 is TGTGCCAGCTCATCCCTGTCCGTTCAGGATACGCAGTATTTT. Its translation is CASSSLSVQDTQYF.

The V and J genes are TRBV18 and TRBJ1-1, with TRBD1 matching over 9 bases. The CDR3 runs 15 residues. Germline V lookup: CDR1 KGHSH, CDR2 LQKENI. V was pared by 3 bases and J by 8 bases, with 10 bases of the junction left unmatched. The CDR3 nucleotides read TGTGCCAGCTCACCGGCTGATGGGACAGGGACCGAAGCTTTCTTT. It is translated as CASSPADGTGTEAFF. Using reference TRBV18 and TRBJ1-1 for the parts outside the CDR3, the full variable domain is NAGVMQNPRHLVRRRGQEARLRCSPMKGHSHVYWYRQLPEEGLKFMVYLQKENIIDESGMPKERFSAEFPKEGPSILRIQQVVRGDSAAYFCASSPADGTGTEAFFGQGTRLTVV.

The chain joins TRBV7-2 to TRBJ1-2, with a weak D call TRBD1 (6 bases). Trimming stripped 5 bases from V and 7 bases from J, with 14 bases between. The CDR3 consists of 13 residues. Germline CDR1 reads SGHTA; CDR2 reads FQGNSA. The CDR3 protein is CASSNRVSGGYTF. The CDR3 DNA reads as TGTGCCAGCAGCAACAGGGTCTCCGGTGGCTACACCTTC.

The chain couples TRBV5-4 to TRBJ1-2; TRBD1 is a possible D gene (6 bases). The CDR3 is made up of 16 amino acids. Germline V CDR1 and CDR2: SGHNT, YYREEE (reference sequence). V was clipped by 4 bases and J by 4 bases, with 20 bases between them. The CDR3 sequence: CASSSLGGAGAYGYTF. The CDR3 nucleotides read TGTGCCAGCAGCAGTCTTGGGGGGGCAGGCGCCTATGGCTACACCTTC.

V gene TRBV5-5 combines with J gene TRBJ1-6, with D hard to call. Germline V gives CDR1 SGHKS, CDR2 YYEKEE (reference sequence). Trimming took off 0 bases at V and 0 bases at J, with 10 bases between the two ends. This CDR3 spans 17 amino acids. The CDR3 spells CASSLEVGSSYNSPLHF. The DNA of the CDR3 is TGTGCCAGCAGCTTGGAGGTTGGGAGCTCCTATAATTCACCCCTCCACTTT. The variable domain in full, completed from reference TRBV5-5 and TRBJ1-6, reads DAGVTQSPTHLIKTRGQQVTLRCSPISGHKSVSWYQQVLGQGPQFIFQYYEKEERGRGNFPDRFSARQFPNYSSELNVNALLLGDSALYLCASSLEVGSSYNSPLHFGNGTRLTVT.

The chain recombines TRBV5-6 with TRBJ2-1, with 10 bases lining up with TRBD1. The length of the CDR3 is 15 residues. V lost 3 bases and J lost 9; bases outside the gene matches: 9. Germline V gene lookup returns CDR1 SGHDT and CDR2 YYEEEE. The CDR3 DNA sequence: TGTGCCAGCAGCTGGGTGACAGGGGGCCCCGGTGAGCAGTTCTTC. Its protein is CASSWVTGGPGEQFF. The full variable domain, rest sourced from reference TRBV5-6 and TRBJ2-1, is DAGVTQSPTHLIKTRGQQVTLRCSPKSGHDTVSWYQQALGQGPQFIFQYYEEEERQRGNFPDRFSGHQFPNYSSELNVNALLLGDSALYLCASSWVTGGPGEQFFGPGTRLTVL.

This clone appeared a single time. The chain carries TRBV5-1 and TRBJ1-1; D gene ambiguous. CDR1 and CDR2 from the germline V gene are SGHRS and YFSETQ. Trimming shortened V by 0 bases and J by 4 bases, and 10 bases separated the two germline ends. The CDR3 loop spans 14 amino acids. The CDR3 sequence: CASSLVPGSTEAFF. The DNA for the CDR3 is TGCGCCAGCAGCTTGGTTCCGGGGAGCACTGAAGCTTTCTTT.

The genes are TRBV2 and TRBJ1-2; 7 bases line up with TRBD1. CDR3 length: 13 amino acids. Losses at the gene ends were 6 bases for V and 0 bases for J; bases not matched to a gene: 1. The germline V gene encodes CDR1 SNHLY and CDR2 FYNNEI. CDR3 nucleotide sequence: TGTGCCAGCAGCGGGACAGCTAACTATGGCTACACCTTC. Translation gives CASSGTANYGYTF.

The gene calls are TRBV7-2 and TRBJ2-1, with D perhaps given as TRBD1 or TRBD2 (5 bases each). The CDR3 totals 15 residues. CDR1 and CDR2 from the germline V gene are SGHTA and FQGNSA. V lost 3 bases and J 1 base, leaving 10 bases between the germline ends. The CDR3 here is CASSLGTISYNEQFF. CDR3 coding DNA: TGTGCCAGCAGCTTGGGGACCATTTCCTACAATGAGCAGTTCTTC.

V usage is TRBV5-5 and J usage is TRBJ2-1, with 10 bases identical to TRBD1. The CDR3 is 14 amino acids. V trimming: 4 bases; J trimming: 6 bases; junction bases outside the gene matches: 4. Germline values: CDR1 SGHKS, CDR2 YYEKEE (reference sequence). For the CDR3, the DNA is TGTGCCAGCAGCCTACGGACAGGGGGCAATGAGCAGTTCTTC. This translates into CASSLRTGGNEQFF.

The chain carries TRBV5-4 and TRBJ2-5; 14 positions match TRBD2. The germline V gene has CDR1 SGHNT and CDR2 YYREEE (reference sequence). The CDR3 has 17 amino acids. V was clipped by 4 bases and J by 3 bases; unmatched bases: 8. The CDR3 sequence: CASSPGPGLAGEETQYF. The CDR3 bases are TGTGCCAGCAGCCCGGGGCCGGGACTAGCGGGAGAAGAGACCCAGTACTTC.

V gene TRBV7-9 combines with J gene TRBJ2-5; perhaps TRBD2 as D (7 bases). CDR1 is SEHNR and CDR2 is FQNEAQ in the germline V gene (reference sequence). Trimming shortened V by 6 bases and J by 4 bases, and 15 bases separated the two germline ends. The CDR3 covers 14 residues. The CDR3 sequence: CASRSNGGRETQYF. The CDR3 nucleotides are TGTGCCAGCAGATCGAACGGGGGGCGAGAGACCCAGTACTTC.

The rearrangement joins TRBV3-1 (or the pseudogene TRBV3-2) to TRBJ2-7, with D possibly matching TRBD2 (6 bases). Germline V gives CDR1 LGHDT, CDR2 YNNKEL (reference sequence). Trimming left V 4 bases short and J 6 bases short, with 13 bases between. The length of the CDR3 is 13 residues. This CDR3 reads CASSPSDDGEQYF. The CDR3 nucleotides read TGTGCCAGCAGCCCTAGCGACGACGGCGAGCAGTACTTC.

V gene TRBV3-1 (or the pseudogene TRBV3-2) combines with J gene TRBJ1-3; TRBD1 aligns across 7 bases. V shed 4 bases and J 8 bases; nucleotides not matched to a gene: 8. Germline-derived CDR1 and CDR2 are LGHDT and YNNKEL (reference sequence). This CDR3 has 14 amino acids. In DNA, the CDR3 is TGTGCCAGCAGCCGCCCGACAGGGTCGGACACCATATATTTT. Its protein product is CASSRPTGSDTIYF.

This chain links TRBV7-9 with TRBJ2-1, with a possible D match to TRBD1 (5 bases). The CDR3 sequence is 15 residues long. The germline V and J ends were trimmed by 5 bases and 5 bases, with 16 bases remaining between them. Germline loops: CDR1 SEHNR, CDR2 FQNEAQ (reference sequence). The DNA of the CDR3 is TGTGCCAGCAGCCTAATACAGGCCCTCCACAATGAGCAGTTCTTC. It translates to CASSLIQALHNEQFF.

The CDR3 protein is CASSLAPTRNTEAFF. CDR3 sequence (DNA): TGTGCCAGCAGCTTGGCCCCAACACGGAACACTGAAGCTTTCTTT. The chain recombines TRBV5-5 with TRBJ1-1, with D hard to call. Per the germline V gene, CDR1 is SGHKS and CDR2 is YYEKEE (reference sequence). The CDR3 is made up of 15 amino acids. The V gene lost 0 bases and the J gene lost 1 base, with 10 bases spanning the gap.

The V and J genes are TRBV25-1 and TRBJ1-2; 8 nucleotides align to TRBD1. This CDR3 region has 14 residues. After removal of 7 bases from V and 4 bases from J, the junction contained 8 bases not matched to a gene. The V gene's germline CDR1 is MGHDK and CDR2 SYGVNS. The CDR3, as DNA: TGTGCCAGCACCGGACAGGGTATAACCTATGGCTACACCTTC. Amino acids: CASTGQGITYGYTF.

The chain recombines TRBV2 with TRBJ1-2; D gene unclear. The CDR3 length is 12 residues. Between the trimmed V and J ends, which lost 0 bases and 5 bases, there was a span of 4 bases. Germline V lookup: CDR1 SNHLY, CDR2 FYNNEI. The CDR3 is CASSEASYGYTF. CDR3 bases: TGTGCCAGCAGTGAAGCCAGTTATGGCTACACCTTC.

V gene TRBV2 combines with J gene TRBJ2-5; TRBD1 might be the D (5 bases). Trimming took off 1 base at V and 5 bases at J, with 14 bases between the two ends. CDR3 size: 15 residues. Germline assignment: CDR1 SNHLY and CDR2 FYNNEI. The CDR3 DNA sequence: TGTGCCAGCAGTGAAGGGACACACAAGGGGGAGACCCAGTACTTC. Protein product: CASSEGTHKGETQYF.

The chain recombines TRBV2 with TRBJ1-5; D is uncertain. The V end was cut by 8 bases, the J end by 0 bases, with 11 bases between. Germline CDR1 reads SNHLY; CDR2 reads FYNNEI. CDR3 length: 14 residues. For the CDR3, the DNA is TGTGCCAGCCAGAGACTTAATAGCAATCAGCCCCAGCATTTT. Protein sequence: CASQRLNSNQPQHF.

The CDR3 DNA reads as TGTGCCAGTTGGTCCAGGGATAATTCACCCCTCCACTTT. Amino acid sequence: CASWSRDNSPLHF. The rearrangement joins TRBV19 to TRBJ1-6; a weak D match, TRBD1 (5 bases). Trimming left V 8 bases short and J 5 bases short, with 10 bases between. CDR1 and CDR2 from the germline V gene are LNHDA and SQIVND (reference sequence). The CDR3 extends over 13 amino acids.

This sequence joins TRBV7-9 and TRBJ1-4; tentatively, D is TRBD1 (6 bases). This CDR3 has 15 amino acids. Germline CDR1 reads SEHNR; CDR2 reads FQNEAQ (reference sequence). V was clipped by 4 bases and J by 8 bases, with 17 bases between them. The CDR3 DNA reads TGTGCCAGCAGCTCGCGGGACAACACATACGAAAAACTGTTTTTT. Its protein product is CASSSRDNTYEKLFF.

The table lists this clone with a few counts. This chain links TRBV10-3 with TRBJ1-3, with no clear D. Trimming removed 3 bases at V and 4 bases at J, with 4 bases between. Germline CDR1 reads ENHRY; CDR2 reads SYGVKD. The CDR3 runs 12 residues. DNA for the CDR3: TGTGCCATCAGTGACAGGGGAAACACCATATATTTT. Residues: CAISDRGNTIYF.

The chain employs TRBV3-1 (or the pseudogene TRBV3-2) and TRBJ2-7; D may match TRBD1 or TRBD2 (5 bases each). V was shortened by 5 bases and J by 3 bases, with 14 bases between the two germline ends. The CDR3 totals 14 residues. The germline gives CDR1 LGHDT, CDR2 YNNKEL (reference sequence). CDR3 residues: CASSARESGYEQYF. CDR3 nucleotides: TGTGCCAGCAGCGCCAGGGAGTCGGGCTACGAGCAGTACTTC.

The J gene is TRBJ2-1, the V gene TRBV9, with TRBD2 matching 9 bases. The CDR3 contains 16 residues. CDR1 and CDR2 (germline): SGDLS, YYNGEE. Trimming cost V 3 bases and J 5 bases; bases outside gene matches: 9. The CDR3 protein is CASSGGASGNDNEQFF. The DNA of the CDR3 is TGTGCCAGCAGCGGAGGGGCTAGCGGGAACGACAATGAGCAGTTCTTC.

This chain joins TRBV6-5 and TRBJ2-7; TRBD1 aligns across 7 bases. V dropped 6 bases and J dropped 0; count of bases not matched to a gene: 8. The CDR3 contains 15 residues. CDR1 is MNHEY, CDR2 SVGAGI, per germline. CDR3 sequence (DNA): TGTGCCAGCAGCGACGGACAGGACAACTCCTACGAGCAGTACTTC. It specifies CASSDGQDNSYEQYF.

The rearrangement uses TRBV24-1 and TRBJ2-3, with TRBD2 matching 12 bases. The J segment lost 6 bases and the V segment lost 9 bases, leaving 3 bases of the junction unmatched. The CDR3 extends over 13 amino acids. CDR1 is KGHDR and CDR2 is SFDVKD in the germline V gene. CDR3 protein: CATGTSGLDTQYF. CDR3 sequence (DNA): TGTGCCACCGGGACTAGCGGGCTTGATACGCAGTATTTT.